This entry features one T cell receptor beta chain sequence. Its specificity is unknown. This specimen belongs to a study of type 1 regulatory T cells. About the research overall: T-allo10 is a Tr1-enriched, alloantigen-specific CD4 T cell product made in vitro.

The CDR3 has 14 residues. The V and J ends lost 4 bases and 0 bases respectively, with 6 bases between them. Germline CDR1 reads LGHDT; CDR2 reads YNNKEL (reference sequence). Points from the study as a whole: Tr1 cells had a more restricted TCR repertoire than non-Tr1 cells.

TCRdb processed the reads anew with MiXCR; each CDR3 protein has one entry. Of about 71,000 distinct CDR3 sequences in the sample, around 20% were seen once. The source is a human donor in good health. The J gene is TRBJ1-4, the V gene TRBV3-1; no reliable D call. Material: cultured type 1 regulatory T (Tr1) cells, either the whole culture or a sorted fraction (not recorded which). CDR3 in DNA: TGTGCCAGCAGCCGGGGTGCAACTAATGAAAAACTGTTTTTT. Its protein is CASSRGATNEKLFF.